The 20 T cell receptor beta chains below were found in one sample sequenced in a study of T cell responses to AZD1222 COVID-19 vaccine. Only in-frame clones appear in the TCRdb table, and some are missing; sequencing was by immunoSEQ multiplex PCR. The sample has around 160,000 clones, 92% seen once; the top ten hold approximately 1.1%. The sequencing here drew on peripheral blood, taken 28 days after the second AZD1222 dose. These receptors originate from an adult who received the AZD1222 COVID-19 vaccine.

The chain employs TRBV5-1 and TRBJ2-5; TRBD1 matches at 9 bases. Germline V CDR1 and CDR2: SGHRS, YFSETQ. V shed 4 bases and J 5 bases; nucleotides not matched to a gene: 6. The CDR3 spans 14 residues. DNA of the CDR3: TGCGCCAGCAGCCTAAGGGACAGGGTCGAGACCCAGTACTTC. Its translation is CASSLRDRVETQYF.

This sequence joins TRBV12-3 or TRBV12-4 and TRBJ1-1; D possibly corresponds to TRBD1 (6 bases). V lost 6 bases and J 8 bases, leaving 16 bases between the germline ends. There are 13 residues in the CDR3. DNA of the CDR3: TGTGCCAGCAGGGCCGGACAGCCACTCGAAGCTTTCTTT. Encoded protein: CASRAGQPLEAFF.

The V and J genes are TRBV5-5 and TRBJ2-7; 9 bases fit TRBD1. Germline V gene lookup returns CDR1 SGHKS and CDR2 YYEKEE (reference sequence). The trim removed 3 bases at V and 7 bases at J, leaving 2 bases unmatched. The CDR3 is made up of 12 amino acids. The CDR3 is CASSYRGHEQYF. The CDR3 DNA sequence: TGTGCCAGCAGCTACAGGGGGCATGAGCAGTACTTC. Full variable domain (remainder filled in from reference TRBV5-5 and TRBJ2-7): DAGVTQSPTHLIKTRGQQVTLRCSPISGHKSVSWYQQVLGQGPQFIFQYYEKEERGRGNFPDRFSARQFPNYSSELNVNALLLGDSALYLCASSYRGHEQYFGPGTRLTVT.

The J gene is TRBJ1-1, the V gene TRBV6-4; a possible D gene is TRBD1 (5 bases). From germline, CDR1 is MRHNA and CDR2 SNTAGT. CDR3 length: 14 amino acids. V was shortened by 0 bases and J by 3 bases, with 8 bases between the two germline ends. The CDR3 sequence: CASSDSPGDTEAFF. DNA of the CDR3: TGTGCCAGCAGTGACTCCCCGGGGGACACTGAAGCTTTCTTT.

The rearrangement links TRBV2 to TRBJ2-7; D may be TRBD2 (6 bases). V was pared by 3 bases and J by 2 bases, with 17 bases between. The CDR3 sequence is 16 residues long. CDR1 and CDR2 from the germline V gene are SNHLY and FYNNEI. The CDR3 spells CASSEGGGLTTYEQYF. CDR3 DNA sequence: TGTGCCAGCAGTGAGGGCGGAGGGCTGACTACCTACGAGCAGTACTTC.

The V call is TRBV27, the J call TRBJ1-2; 8 positions agree with TRBD1. Germline-derived CDR1 and CDR2 are MNHEY and SMNVEV (reference sequence). CDR3 length equals 16 residues. The V gene end was trimmed by 5 bases and the J gene end by 6 bases; junction bases not matched to a gene: 14. The CDR3 bases are TGTGCCAGCAGTCCAGCAGCAGGGGGCGCGGCTGATGGCTACACCTTC. This codes for CASSPAAGGAADGYTF.

V gene TRBV5-1 combines with J gene TRBJ1-1; D perhaps matches TRBD1 (5 bases). The CDR3 spans 13 residues. Trimming removed 1 base from V and 7 bases from J, with 11 bases in between. Germline CDR1 and CDR2: SGHRS and YFSETQ. The CDR3 bases are TGCGCCAGCAGCTTGACAGGCCTCGGTGAAGCTTTCTTT. Amino acids: CASSLTGLGEAFF.

J is TRBJ2-1 and V is TRBV6-1, with D possibly matching TRBD2 (6 bases). The CDR3 extends over 15 amino acids. V dropped 0 bases and J dropped 5 bases, with 11 bases sitting between them. CDR1 is MNHNS and CDR2 is SASEGT in the germline V gene. CDR3 protein: CASSEAETSNNEQFF. CDR3 nucleotide sequence: TGTGCCAGCAGTGAAGCGGAAACTAGCAACAATGAGCAGTTCTTC.

This clone was detected only a few times. The chain joins TRBV15 to TRBJ2-6; tentatively, D is TRBD2 (5 bases). The CDR3 totals 16 residues. Germline CDR1 and CDR2: LNHNV and YYDKDF (reference sequence). With 0 bases removed from V and 0 bases from J, the gap between germline ends came to 6 bases. The CDR3 DNA reads TGTGCCACCAGCAGAGACGGGGACTCTGGGGCCAACGTCCTGACTTTC. As protein: CATSRDGDSGANVLTF.

This sequence joins TRBV6-5 and TRBJ1-1, with D hard to call. The CDR3 extends over 14 amino acids. Germline assignment: CDR1 MNHEY and CDR2 SVGAGI. The V and J ends lost 5 bases and 0 bases respectively, with 10 bases between them. CDR3 residues: CASSLSSLNTEAFF. The CDR3 region has the DNA TGTGCCAGCAGTCTCTCATCTCTGAACACTGAAGCTTTCTTT.

This chain connects TRBV2 to TRBJ1-5; 7 bases match TRBD1. V lost 4 bases to trimming and J lost 9 bases; unmatched junction nucleotides: 15. The CDR3 is 16 amino acids. Germline CDR1 SNHLY, CDR2 FYNNEI. CDR3 DNA: TGTGCCAGCAGTGTAGGTGAAGGGGGCTCCCTGGGGCCCCAGCATTTT. It yields the protein CASSVGEGGSLGPQHF.

The rearrangement links TRBV13 to TRBJ1-1; D call uncertain. V lost 4 bases and J lost 1, with 10 bases in between. This CDR3 region has 14 residues. Germline CDR1 and CDR2: PRHDT and FYEKMQ (reference sequence). The CDR3 nucleotides read TGTGCCAGCAGCTCTCTTCAGGAGAACACTGAAGCTTTCTTT. Translation: CASSSLQENTEAFF.

This chain links TRBV7-9 with TRBJ2-7, with no clear D. V gave up 5 bases and J gave up 1 base, with 15 bases separating them. The length of the CDR3 is 15 residues. Germline-derived CDR1 and CDR2 are SEHNR and FQNEAQ (reference sequence). In nucleotides, the CDR3 is TGTGCCAGCAGCCCCCCAGTGGACGGTTCCTACGAGCAGTACTTC. This gives the protein CASSPPVDGSYEQYF.

The chain carries TRBV10-3 and TRBJ1-1; 7 bases are a match to TRBD1. The CDR3 is 14 amino acids. Germline V gene data show CDR1 as ENHRY and CDR2 as SYGVKD. J was trimmed by 1 base and V by 2 bases; bases with no gene match: 1. Here the CDR3 DNA reads TGTGCCATCAGTGAGGGGACAGCGAACACTGAAGCTTTCTTT. Its protein product is CAISEGTANTEAFF.

This clone appeared a few times. The rearrangement joins TRBV10-3 to TRBJ1-1, with 7 nucleotides matching TRBD1. Germline V gene data show CDR1 as ENHRY and CDR2 as SYGVKD. This CDR3 comprises 13 residues. J lost 4 bases, V lost 10 bases, and 9 bases had no gene match. CDR3 coding DNA: TGTGCCACCGCTAGGGGGCGAGGCACTGAAGCTTTCTTT. It encodes CATARGRGTEAFF.

The rearrangement uses TRBV5-6 and TRBJ2-3; 15 bases align to TRBD2. Germline values: CDR1 SGHDT, CDR2 YYEEEE. The CDR3 contains 18 residues. V lost 4 bases to trimming and J lost 3 bases; unmatched junction nucleotides: 9. The CDR3 bases are TGTGCCAGCAGCGAAGGACTAGCGGGGGGGCTTGATACAGATACGCAGTATTTT. Amino acid sequence: CASSEGLAGGLDTDTQYF.

This clone came up a few times. This rearrangement joins TRBV27 to TRBJ1-2; a weak D match, TRBD1 (5 bases). Trimming pared 5 bases from V and 2 bases from J, leaving 12 bases between. There are 14 residues in the CDR3. Germline V gene data show CDR1 as MNHEY and CDR2 as SMNVEV (reference sequence). The CDR3 reads CASSALGTNYGYTF. In nucleotides, the CDR3 is TGTGCCAGCAGTGCTCTAGGGACCAACTATGGCTACACCTTC.

The chain employs TRBV2 and TRBJ2-7, with D possibly TRBD1 on 6 matching bases. Germline CDR1 SNHLY, CDR2 FYNNEI. Trimming took 3 bases from V and 3 from J, leaving 9 bases between them. This CDR3 comprises 13 residues. CDR3 sequence: CASSEDSYYEQYF. CDR3 nucleotides: TGTGCCAGCAGTGAGGACAGTTACTACGAGCAGTACTTC.

As DNA, the CDR3 is TGTGCCAGCAGTTTATCGATCTCCTACGGCTACACCTTC. Encoded protein: CASSLSISYGYTF. This chain connects TRBV12-3 or TRBV12-4 to TRBJ1-2; D unclear. This CDR3 is built from 13 residues. With 2 bases removed from V and 8 bases from J, the gap between germline ends came to 12 bases.

This chain uses TRBV18 with TRBJ2-2, with D possibly TRBD1 on 6 matching bases. The V end was cut by 3 bases, the J end by 1 base, with 6 bases between. Germline values: CDR1 KGHSH, CDR2 LQKENI. The CDR3 loop spans 14 amino acids. CDR3 amino acids: CASSPTGNTGELFF. CDR3 coding DNA: TGTGCCAGCTCACCGACAGGGAACACCGGGGAGCTGTTTTTT.